Included here is one TCR beta chain sequence, with context. The assay was immunoSEQ multiplex PCR, and TCRdb's table has in-frame clones only and misses some. The sample has about 320,000 clones, 85% seen once. This entry comes from a study of blood T cell repertoires in COVID-19. Study at large: COVID-19 samples, acute and convalescent, were from the United States, Italy and Spain. Sources were T cells, B-cell-depleted T cells, or PBMCs; the material itself was cDNA or gDNA.

Trimming shortened V by 6 bases and J by 2 bases, and 8 bases separated the two germline ends. Germline V gene sequence: CDR1 LNHDA, CDR2 SQIVND (reference sequence). The CDR3 consists of 13 residues. The TCR originated in a human donor in a cohort sampled during active COVID-19. V and J are TRBV19 and TRBJ1-5; D gene uncertain. The sample taken for sequencing was peripheral blood. CDR3 nucleotides: TGTGCCAGTAGAAAGAGGGGCAATCAGCCCCAGCATTTT. It codes for CASRKRGNQPQHF. The variable domain in full, with the rest retrieved from reference TRBV19 and TRBJ1-5, is DGGITQSPKYLFRKEGQNVTLSCEQNLNHDAMYWYRQDPGQGLRLIYYSQIVNDFQKGDIAEGYSVSREKKESFPLTVTSAQKNPTAFYLCASRKRGNQPQHFGDGTRLSIL.